These T cell receptor beta chains were read from a single sample in a study of patients and donors after allogeneic stem cell transplantation. From the RT-PCR reads, TCRdb called clonotypes with MiXCR, one entry per CDR3 protein. The data contain over 400,000 distinct CDR3 sequences, approximately 16% of them singletons. The sample was blood, either unsorted or a sorted T cell fraction (not recorded which). Receptor source: a human donor who was either an allogeneic HSCT recipient or a stem cell or donor lymphocyte infusion donor (not recorded which). It is not recorded whose cells these are; they may come from a transplant donor. The CDR3 runs from the conserved cysteine through the conserved F or W. A D gene is named only where the DNA matches it firmly. A clone size is listed for some rows: how often the clone was seen (once, few, many), or a class if it is expanded.

>TRBD2|TRBJ2-2|TRBV11-1|few
CASRSPRTSYANTGELFF
TGTGCCAGCAGGTCACCGAGGACTAGCTACGCGAACACCGGGGAGCTGTTTTTT
>-|TRBJ2-5|TRBV5-1|few
CASSLDGAIKETQYF
TGCGCCAGCAGCTTGGATGGGGCAATCAAAGAGACCCAGTACTTC
>-|TRBJ2-7|TRBV7-8|-
CASWGGPIYEQYF
TGTGCCAGCTGGGGGGGGCCCATCTACGAGCAGTACTTC
>-|TRBJ2-1|TRBV9|few
CASSVDGEDNEQFF
TGTGCCAGCAGCGTAGACGGGGAGGACAATGAGCAGTTCTTC
>-|TRBJ2-4|TRBV20-1|-
CSARKSGGLGKNIQYF
TGCAGTGCTAGAAAATCAGGAGGCCTTGGCAAAAACATTCAGTACTTC
>-|TRBJ2-1|TRBV7-2|-
CASSLGRLVNEQFF
TGTGCCAGCAGCTTAGGTAGGCTAGTCAATGAGCAGTTCTTC
>-|TRBJ2-7|TRBV2|few
CASSVGQGFYEQYF
TGTGCCAGCAGTGTGGGGCAGGGGTTCTACGAGCAGTACTTC
>-|TRBJ1-3|TRBV5-6|-
CASSRVGRPSFSGNTIYF
TGTGCCAGCAGCCGAGTTGGCAGGCCTTCCTTCTCTGGAAACACCATATATTTT
>-|TRBJ1-4|TRBV30|once
CAWSLDRINEKLFF
TGTGCCTGGAGTTTGGACAGAATCAATGAAAAACTGTTTTTT
>-|TRBJ1-4|TRBV6-1|-
CASIERGGATNEKLFF
TGTGCCAGCATCGAGCGGGGTGGGGCAACTAATGAAAAACTGTTTTTT
>TRBD2|TRBJ2-7|TRBV7-2|few
CASSLLRTSGYEQYF
TGTGCCAGCAGCTTATTACGGACTAGCGGATACGAGCAGTACTTC
>-|TRBJ1-1|TRBV29-1|-
CSVPTGSYLNTEAFF
TGCAGCGTTCCCACCGGGAGCTACCTGAACACTGAAGCTTTCTTT
>TRBD1|TRBJ2-5|TRBV5-1|-
CASSLAGQGAETQYF
TGCGCCAGCAGCTTGGCAGGACAGGGGGCAGAGACCCAGTACTTC
>-|TRBJ2-7|TRBV10-3|-
CAIRGRAYGEQYF
TGTGCCATCAGAGGCCGAGCCTACGGAGAGCAGTACTTC
>TRBD1|TRBJ1-1|TRBV20-1|few
CSARVGTGYGKAFF
TGCAGTGCTAGAGTGGGGACAGGGTACGGGAAAGCTTTCTTT
>-|TRBJ1-1|TRBV11-3|few
CASLRTQGNTEAFF
TGTGCCAGCCTACGTACACAGGGGAACACTGAAGCTTTCTTT
>TRBD2|TRBJ2-2|TRBV4-1|few
CASSQEKRGGPSGGELFF
TGCGCCAGCAGCCAAGAGAAACGGGGGGGCCCCTCGGGCGGGGAGCTGTTTTTT
>-|TRBJ1-2|TRBV24-1|few
CATSEGAWGYTF
TGTGCCACCAGTGAAGGGGCGTGGGGCTACACCTTC
>-|TRBJ1-2|TRBV12-5|-
CASGLILWDTYSYGYTF
TGTGCTAGTGGTTTGATTCTGTGGGACACTTATTCCTATGGCTACACCTTC
>-|TRBJ1-1|TRBV5-1|many
CASSLEVGRMNTEAFF
TGCGCCAGCAGCTTGGAGGTGGGGAGGATGAACACTGAAGCTTTCTTT
>-|TRBJ2-1|TRBV9|-
CASTKFLGTYNEQFF
TGTGCCAGCACAAAATTCTTGGGAACGTACAATGAGCAGTTCTTC
>-|TRBJ1-3|TRBV7-2|many
CASSLASHTARVGNTIYF
TGTGCCAGCAGCTTAGCGTCCCACACCGCAAGGGTTGGAAACACCATATATTTT
>-|TRBJ2-3|TRBV20-1|many
CSASGGASTDTQYF
TGCAGTGCTAGTGGTGGGGCAAGCACAGATACGCAGTATTTT
>-|TRBJ2-2|TRBV29-1|-
CSVEGSANTGELFF
TGCAGCGTTGAAGGGTCGGCGAACACCGGGGAGCTGTTTTTT
>-|TRBJ2-1|TRBV7-2|few
CASTYRAGYNEQFF
TGTGCCAGCACCTACAGGGCTGGGTACAATGAGCAGTTCTTC
>TRBD1|TRBJ2-1|TRBV11-1|-
CASSIRDRVSFTYNEQFF
TGTGCCAGCAGTATCCGGGACAGGGTCTCCTTTACCTACAATGAGCAGTTCTTC
>-|TRBJ1-2|TRBV5-1|many
CASSPDSSNYGYTF
TGCGCCAGCAGCCCGGACAGCTCGAACTATGGCTACACCTTC
>TRBD2|TRBJ2-1|TRBV7-2|-
CASSRYTSGGQFF
TGTGCCAGCAGTCGATACACTAGCGGGGGGCAGTTCTTC
>-|TRBJ1-6|TRBV7-2|many
CASSRVTWAYNSPLHF
TGTGCCAGCAGCCGAGTCACCTGGGCCTATAATTCACCCCTCCACTTT
>-|TRBJ1-1|TRBV18|-
CASSPGPGAEAFF
TGTGCCAGCTCACCAGGTCCGGGGGCTGAAGCTTTCTTT
>-|TRBJ2-7|TRBV27|-
CATRGQGNYEQYF
TGTGCCACCAGAGGGCAGGGTAACTACGAGCAGTACTTC
>TRBD1|TRBJ2-1|TRBV7-9|few
CASRWTGLSSYNEQFF
TGTGCCAGCAGATGGACAGGATTAAGCTCCTACAATGAGCAGTTCTTC
>TRBD1|TRBJ1-4|TRBV9|-
CASSTENRGYEKLFF
TGTGCCAGCAGCACAGAAAACAGGGGGTATGAAAAACTGTTTTTT
>-|TRBJ2-2|TRBV11-3|few
CASSLQGPFEFTGELFF
TGTGCCAGCAGCCTCCAGGGCCCCTTTGAGTTCACCGGGGAGCTGTTTTTT
>-|TRBJ2-5|TRBV18|many
CASSPPLETQYF
TGTGCCAGCTCACCACCTTTGGAGACCCAGTACTTC
>TRBD1|TRBJ2-3|TRBV7-2|many
CASSQHRGGDTQYF
TGTGCCAGCAGCCAGCACAGGGGTGGAGATACGCAGTATTTT
>TRBD1|TRBJ2-2|TRBV5-6|-
CASSLGQGGGELFF
TGTGCCAGCAGCTTGGGACAGGGTGGCGGGGAGCTGTTTTTT
>-|TRBJ1-2|TRBV29-1|-
CSVEENEPGSF
TGCAGCGTTGAAGAAAACGAGCCCGGCTCCTTC
>-|TRBJ1-2|TRBV5-1|-
CASSPIWGGNYGYTF
TGCGCCAGCTCTCCGATATGGGGCGGAAACTATGGCTACACCTTC
>-|TRBJ2-2|TRBV27|few
CASSLSITGELFF
TGTGCCAGCAGTTTATCTATCACCGGGGAGCTGTTTTTT
>TRBD2|TRBJ2-5|TRBV6-1|few
CASSPSSGETQYF
TGTGCCAGCAGTCCATCTAGCGGGGAGACCCAGTACTTC
>TRBD2|TRBJ2-1|TRBV2|-
CASSSTSRPINEQFF
TGTGCCAGCAGTTCGACTAGCCGCCCCATCAATGAGCAGTTCTTC
>-|TRBJ1-5|TRBV4-3|-
CASSQGVGANQPQHF
TGCGCCAGCAGCCAAGGTGTGGGGGCCAATCAGCCCCAGCATTTT
>TRBD2|TRBJ2-1|TRBV7-6|few
CASSYRLAGAHNEQFF
TGTGCCAGCAGCTACAGACTAGCGGGGGCACACAATGAGCAGTTCTTC
>TRBD2|TRBJ2-5|TRBV7-9|few
CASRSGGGFVETQYF
TGTGCCAGCCGAAGCGGGGGAGGTTTTGTTGAGACCCAGTACTTC
>TRBD1|TRBJ2-3|TRBV7-9|many
CASSSKTGGTDTQYF
TGTGCCAGCAGTTCAAAAACAGGGGGCACAGATACGCAGTATTTT
>-|TRBJ2-5|TRBV12-3/TRBV12-4|-
CASSPQGPGHQETQYF
TGTGCCAGCAGTCCCCAGGGGCCGGGGCACCAAGAGACCCAGTACTTC